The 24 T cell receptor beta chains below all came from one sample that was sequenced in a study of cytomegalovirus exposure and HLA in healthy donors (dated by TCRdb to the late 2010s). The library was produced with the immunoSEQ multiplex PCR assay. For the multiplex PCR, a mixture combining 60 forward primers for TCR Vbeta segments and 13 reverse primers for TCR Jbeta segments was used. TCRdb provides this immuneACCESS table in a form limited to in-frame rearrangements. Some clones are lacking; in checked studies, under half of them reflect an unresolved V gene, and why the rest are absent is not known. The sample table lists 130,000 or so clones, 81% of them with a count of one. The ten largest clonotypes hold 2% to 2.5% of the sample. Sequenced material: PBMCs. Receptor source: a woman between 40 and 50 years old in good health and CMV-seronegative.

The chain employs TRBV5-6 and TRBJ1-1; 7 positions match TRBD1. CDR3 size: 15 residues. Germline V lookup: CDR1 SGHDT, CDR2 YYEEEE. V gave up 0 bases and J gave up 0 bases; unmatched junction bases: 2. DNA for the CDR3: TGTGCCAGCAGCTTGGGGGACAGTTTGAACACTGAAGCTTTCTTT. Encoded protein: CASSLGDSLNTEAFF.

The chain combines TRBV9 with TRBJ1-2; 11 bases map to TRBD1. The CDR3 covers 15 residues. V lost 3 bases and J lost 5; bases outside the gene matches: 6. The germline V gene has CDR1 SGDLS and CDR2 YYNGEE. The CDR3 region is CASSAGQGARYGYTF. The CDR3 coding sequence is TGTGCCAGCAGCGCTGGACAGGGGGCAAGATATGGCTACACCTTC.

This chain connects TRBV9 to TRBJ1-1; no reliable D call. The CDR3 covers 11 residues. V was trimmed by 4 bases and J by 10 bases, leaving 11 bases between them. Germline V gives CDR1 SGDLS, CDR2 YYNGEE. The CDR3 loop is CASSPSVGAFF. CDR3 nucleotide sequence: TGTGCCAGCAGCCCTAGTGTAGGAGCTTTCTTT.

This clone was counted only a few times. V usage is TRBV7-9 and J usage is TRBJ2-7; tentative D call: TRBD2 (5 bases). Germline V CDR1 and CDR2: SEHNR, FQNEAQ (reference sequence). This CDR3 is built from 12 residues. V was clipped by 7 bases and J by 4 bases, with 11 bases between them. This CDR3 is CASTQEGYEQYF. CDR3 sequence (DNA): TGTGCCAGCACACAAGAGGGTTACGAGCAGTACTTC.

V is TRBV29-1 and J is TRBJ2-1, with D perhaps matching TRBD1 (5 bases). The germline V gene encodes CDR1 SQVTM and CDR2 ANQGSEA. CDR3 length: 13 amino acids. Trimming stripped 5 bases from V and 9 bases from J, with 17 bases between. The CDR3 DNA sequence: TGCAGCGTTACCGTAAATACAAGGGGTGAGCAGTTCTTC. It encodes CSVTVNTRGEQFF.

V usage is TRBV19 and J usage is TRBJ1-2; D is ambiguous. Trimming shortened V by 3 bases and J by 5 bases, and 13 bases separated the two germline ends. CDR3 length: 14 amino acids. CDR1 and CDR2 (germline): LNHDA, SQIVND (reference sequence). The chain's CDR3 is CASSMVPGRYGYTF. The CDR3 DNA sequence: TGTGCCAGTAGTATGGTTCCGGGTCGGTATGGCTACACCTTC.

The DNA for the CDR3 is TGTGCCAGCAGCTTAGCGGGGACAGGGGCGAACACTGAAGCTTTCTTT. Its protein product is CASSLAGTGANTEAFF. The chain combines TRBV7-9 with TRBJ1-1; TRBD1 matches at 10 bases. Trimming took 0 bases from V and 1 from J; bases not matched to a gene: 2. The CDR3 has 16 amino acids. CDR1 SEHNR and CDR2 FQNEAQ come from the germline V gene (reference sequence).

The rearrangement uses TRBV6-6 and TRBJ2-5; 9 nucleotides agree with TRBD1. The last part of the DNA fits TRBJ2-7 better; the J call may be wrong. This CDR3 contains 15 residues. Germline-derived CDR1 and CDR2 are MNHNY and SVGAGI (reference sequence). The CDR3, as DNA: TGTGCCAGCAGTGCCCCCGGGACAGGGACCTACGAGCAGTACTTC. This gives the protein CASSAPGTGTYEQYF.

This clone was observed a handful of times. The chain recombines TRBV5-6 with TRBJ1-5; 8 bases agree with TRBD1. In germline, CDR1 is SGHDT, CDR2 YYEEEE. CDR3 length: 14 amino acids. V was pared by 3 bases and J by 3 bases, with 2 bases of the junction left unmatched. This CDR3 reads CASSSTGDNQPQHF. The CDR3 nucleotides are TGTGCCAGCAGCTCGACAGGGGACAATCAGCCCCAGCATTTT.

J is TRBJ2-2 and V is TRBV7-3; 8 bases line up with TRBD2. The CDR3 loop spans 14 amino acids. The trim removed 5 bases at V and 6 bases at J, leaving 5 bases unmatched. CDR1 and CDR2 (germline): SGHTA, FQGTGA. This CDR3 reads CASSRGLVAGELFF. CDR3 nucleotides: TGTGCCAGCAGCAGGGGACTAGTGGCCGGGGAGCTGTTTTTT.

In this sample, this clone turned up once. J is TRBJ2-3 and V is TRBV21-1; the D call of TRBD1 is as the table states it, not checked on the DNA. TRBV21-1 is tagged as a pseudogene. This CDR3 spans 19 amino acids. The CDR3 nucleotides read TGTGCCAGCAGCAAAAGACGTTACCGGGACAGGGGATGGAAAGATACGCAGTATTTT. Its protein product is CASSKRRYRDRGWKDTQYF.

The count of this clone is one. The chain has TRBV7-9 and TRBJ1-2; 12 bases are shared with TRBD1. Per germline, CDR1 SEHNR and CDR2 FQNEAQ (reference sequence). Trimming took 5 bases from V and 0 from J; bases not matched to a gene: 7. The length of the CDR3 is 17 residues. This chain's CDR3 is CASSLRDRGRTNYGYTF. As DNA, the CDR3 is TGTGCCAGCAGCCTCCGGGACAGGGGGCGAACTAACTATGGCTACACCTTC.

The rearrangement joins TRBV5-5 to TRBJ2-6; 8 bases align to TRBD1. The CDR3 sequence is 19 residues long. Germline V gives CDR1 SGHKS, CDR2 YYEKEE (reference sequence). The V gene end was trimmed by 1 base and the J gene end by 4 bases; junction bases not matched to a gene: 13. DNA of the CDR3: TGTGCCAGCAGCTTGTTTGCGGCAGGGGGCGCTTCGGGGGCCAACGTCCTGACTTTC. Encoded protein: CASSLFAAGGASGANVLTF. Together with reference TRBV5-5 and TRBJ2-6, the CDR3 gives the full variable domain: DAGVTQSPTHLIKTRGQQVTLRCSPISGHKSVSWYQQVLGQGPQFIFQYYEKEERGRGNFPDRFSARQFPNYSSELNVNALLLGDSALYLCASSLFAAGGASGANVLTFGAGSRLTVL.

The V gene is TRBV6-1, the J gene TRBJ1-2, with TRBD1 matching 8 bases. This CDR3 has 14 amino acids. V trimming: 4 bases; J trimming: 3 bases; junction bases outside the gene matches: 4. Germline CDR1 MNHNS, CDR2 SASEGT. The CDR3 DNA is TGTGCCAGCAGTGCGACGACAGGGGACTATGGCTACACCTTC. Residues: CASSATTGDYGYTF.

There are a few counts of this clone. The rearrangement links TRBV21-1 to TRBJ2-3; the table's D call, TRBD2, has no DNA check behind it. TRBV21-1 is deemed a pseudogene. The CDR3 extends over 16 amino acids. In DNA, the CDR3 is TGTGCAGCGGCAGCGGGAGGGCCGGCGGGCACAGATACGCAGTATTTT. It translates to CAAAAGGPAGTDTQYF.

The CDR3 region has the DNA TGTGCCAGCAGCCCCAGCGGAGTGAGGAAAGAGCAGTACTTC. Its protein product is CASSPSGVRKEQYF. This chain connects TRBV13 to TRBJ2-7; weak D call: TRBD2 (5 bases). CDR1 is PRHDT, CDR2 FYEKMQ, per germline (reference sequence). The V end was cut by 5 bases, the J end by 7 bases, with 18 bases between. The CDR3 sequence is 14 residues long. Full variable domain (outside the CDR3, taken from reference TRBV13 and TRBJ2-7): AAGVIQSPRHLIKEKRETATLKCYPIPRHDTVYWYQQGPGQDPQFLISFYEKMQSDKGSIPDRFSAQQFSDYHSELNMSSLELGDSALYFCASSPSGVRKEQYFGPGTRLTVT.

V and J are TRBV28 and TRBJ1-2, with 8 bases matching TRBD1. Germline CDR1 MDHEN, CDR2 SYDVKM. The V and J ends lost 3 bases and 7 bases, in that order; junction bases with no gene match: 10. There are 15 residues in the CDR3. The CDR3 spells CASSLVWQGAGGYTF. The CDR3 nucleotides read TGTGCCAGCAGTTTGGTTTGGCAGGGGGCTGGTGGCTACACCTTC.

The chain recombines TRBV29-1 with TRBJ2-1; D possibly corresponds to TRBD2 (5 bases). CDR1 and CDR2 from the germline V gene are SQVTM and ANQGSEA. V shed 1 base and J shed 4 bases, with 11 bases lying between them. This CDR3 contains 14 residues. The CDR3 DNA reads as TGCAGCGTTGAAGGGACTCAGAGTTACAATGAGCAGTTCTTC. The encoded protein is CSVEGTQSYNEQFF.

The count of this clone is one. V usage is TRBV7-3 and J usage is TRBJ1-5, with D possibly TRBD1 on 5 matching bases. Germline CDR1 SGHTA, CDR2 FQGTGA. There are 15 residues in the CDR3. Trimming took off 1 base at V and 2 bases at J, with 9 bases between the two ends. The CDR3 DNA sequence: TGTGCCAGCAGCTTAAGGGGGGGACGCAATCAGCCCCAGCATTTT. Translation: CASSLRGGRNQPQHF.

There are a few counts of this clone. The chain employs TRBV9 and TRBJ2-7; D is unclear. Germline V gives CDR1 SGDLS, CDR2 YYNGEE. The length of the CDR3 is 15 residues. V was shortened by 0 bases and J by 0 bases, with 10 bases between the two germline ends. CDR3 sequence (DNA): TGTGCCAGCAGCGTAGGGCAGGTGAACTCCTACGAGCAGTACTTC. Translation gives CASSVGQVNSYEQYF.

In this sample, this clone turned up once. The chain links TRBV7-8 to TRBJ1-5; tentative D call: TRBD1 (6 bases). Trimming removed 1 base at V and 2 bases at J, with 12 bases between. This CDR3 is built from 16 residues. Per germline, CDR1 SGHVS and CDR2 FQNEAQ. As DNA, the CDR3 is TGTGCCAGCAGCTTAGTTTTACAGGGTGGCAATCAGCCCCAGCATTTT. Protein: CASSLVLQGGNQPQHF.

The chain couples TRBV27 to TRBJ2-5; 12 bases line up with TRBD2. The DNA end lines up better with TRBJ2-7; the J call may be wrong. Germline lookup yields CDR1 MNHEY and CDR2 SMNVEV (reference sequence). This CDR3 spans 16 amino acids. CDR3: CASSPIGLAGTYEQYF. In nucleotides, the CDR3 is TGTGCCAGCAGCCCCATCGGACTAGCGGGAACCTACGAGCAGTACTTC.

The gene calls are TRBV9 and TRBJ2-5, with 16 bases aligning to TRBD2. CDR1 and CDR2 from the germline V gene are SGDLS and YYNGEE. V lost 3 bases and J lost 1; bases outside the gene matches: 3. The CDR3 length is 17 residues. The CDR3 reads CASSDGTSGGGQETQYF. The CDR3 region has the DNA TGTGCCAGCAGCGACGGGACTAGCGGGGGGGGCCAAGAGACCCAGTACTTC.

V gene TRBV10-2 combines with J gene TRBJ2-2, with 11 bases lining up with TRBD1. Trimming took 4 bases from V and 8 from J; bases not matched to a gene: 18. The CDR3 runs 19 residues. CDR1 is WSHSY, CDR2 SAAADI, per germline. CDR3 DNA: TGCGCCAGCAGTGGGGTTTCCTTGGACAGGGGGCTATTGGCGGGGGAGCTGTTTTTT. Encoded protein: CASSGVSLDRGLLAGELFF.